This is a list of T cell receptor beta chains from one sample in a study of blood T cell repertoires in COVID-19. Repertoires were generated with immunoSEQ multiplex PCR, while TCRdb's copy carries only in-frame clones and drops some. The repertoire includes about 210,000 clones, around 89% of them detected once, and roughly 5% sits in the top ten. The sample consisted of peripheral blood. These receptors were collected from a woman aged 35 to 49 with acute or convalescent COVID-19. The CDR3 runs from the conserved cysteine through the conserved F or W. The order of the fields is clone size, D gene, V gene, J gene, CDR3 protein, CDR3 DNA. A D gene is named only where the DNA matches it firmly. Some rows mark clone size as missing; the rest say once, few, many or name a class of expanded clone.

clone_size: .
d_call: .
v_call: TRBV6-4
j_call: TRBJ1-2
cdr3_aa: CASRQTREANYGYTF
cdr3_nt: TGTGCCAGCAGACAGACCAGGGAAGCCAACTATGGCTACACCTTC

clone_size: .
d_call: TRBD2
v_call: TRBV9
j_call: TRBJ2-3
cdr3_aa: CASNREGTDTQYF
cdr3_nt: TGTGCCAGCAACCGGGAGGGCACAGATACGCAGTATTTT

clone_size: .
d_call: TRBD1
v_call: TRBV28
j_call: TRBJ1-4
cdr3_aa: CASSNRDRGDVGNEKLFF
cdr3_nt: TGTGCCAGCAGTAACCGGGACAGGGGAGATGTGGGTAATGAAAAACTGTTTTTT

clone_size: .
d_call: .
v_call: TRBV20-1
j_call: TRBJ2-3
cdr3_aa: CSASLSGGTDTQYF
cdr3_nt: TGCAGTGCTAGTCTTAGCGGCGGCACAGATACGCAGTATTTT

clone_size: .
d_call: .
v_call: TRBV27
j_call: TRBJ1-1
cdr3_aa: CASSFTGGGNTEAFF
cdr3_nt: TGTGCCAGCAGTTTCACCGGGGGGGGGAACACTGAAGCTTTCTTT

clone_size: once
d_call: TRBD1
v_call: TRBV24-1
j_call: TRBJ1-2
cdr3_aa: CATSDQGTVPYTF
cdr3_nt: TGTGCCACCAGTGACCAAGGGACAGTCCCCTACACCTTC

clone_size: once
d_call: .
v_call: TRBV29-1
j_call: TRBJ1-2
cdr3_aa: CSAIKGVDNYGYTF
cdr3_nt: TGCAGCGCCATCAAGGGGGTCGACAACTATGGCTACACCTTC

clone_size: .
d_call: TRBD1
v_call: TRBV3-1/TRBV3-2
j_call: TRBJ1-3
cdr3_aa: CASSRGTGGSGNTIYF
cdr3_nt: TGTGCCAGCAGCCGAGGGACAGGCGGTTCTGGAAACACCATATATTTT

clone_size: .
d_call: .
v_call: TRBV4-2
j_call: TRBJ2-5
cdr3_aa: CASSQVSGVERKTQYF
cdr3_nt: TGTGCCAGCAGCCAAGTATCAGGGGTTGAGAGAAAGACCCAGTACTTC

clone_size: few
d_call: TRBD1
v_call: TRBV6-4
j_call: TRBJ2-3
cdr3_aa: CASSWTGVTDTQYF
cdr3_nt: TGTGCCAGCAGTTGGACAGGGGTAACAGATACGCAGTATTTT

clone_size: once
d_call: TRBD1
v_call: TRBV5-1
j_call: TRBJ2-5
cdr3_aa: CASSATGETQYF
cdr3_nt: TGCGCCAGCAGCGCGACAGGGGAGACCCAGTACTTC

clone_size: .
d_call: TRBD1
v_call: TRBV6-4
j_call: TRBJ1-5
cdr3_aa: CASSDTGGVRPQHF
cdr3_nt: TGTGCCAGCAGTGATACAGGGGGCGTTCGGCCCCAGCATTTT

clone_size: once
d_call: TRBD1
v_call: TRBV24-1
j_call: TRBJ1-6
cdr3_aa: CATRGQGNNSPLHF
cdr3_nt: TGTGCCACTCGAGGACAGGGAAATAATTCACCCCTCCACTTT

clone_size: .
d_call: .
v_call: TRBV12-5
j_call: TRBJ1-6
cdr3_aa: CASGLVGFNSPLHF
cdr3_nt: TGTGCTAGTGGTTTGGTCGGTTTTAATTCACCCCTCCACTTT

clone_size: .
d_call: .
v_call: TRBV10-1
j_call: TRBJ2-1
cdr3_aa: CASSADLYNEQFF
cdr3_nt: TGCGCCAGCTCAGCGGACCTGTACAATGAGCAGTTCTTC

clone_size: .
d_call: TRBD1
v_call: TRBV7-8
j_call: TRBJ1-1
cdr3_aa: CASSQDRVNTEAFF
cdr3_nt: TGTGCCAGCAGCCAGGACAGGGTGAACACTGAAGCTTTCTTT

clone_size: .
d_call: TRBD2
v_call: TRBV18
j_call: TRBJ2-3
cdr3_aa: CASSRLAGGRTDTQYF
cdr3_nt: TGTGCCAGCTCACGACTAGCGGGGGGACGCACAGATACGCAGTATTTT

clone_size: .
d_call: .
v_call: TRBV27
j_call: TRBJ1-2
cdr3_aa: CASSLSPPLNYGYTF
cdr3_nt: TGTGCCAGCAGTTTAAGCCCTCCCCTTAACTATGGCTACACCTTC

clone_size: .
d_call: .
v_call: TRBV7-9
j_call: TRBJ2-2
cdr3_aa: CASSYNFGELFF
cdr3_nt: TGTGCCAGCAGCTACAATTTCGGGGAGCTGTTTTTT

clone_size: .
d_call: .
v_call: TRBV5-5
j_call: TRBJ2-1
cdr3_aa: CASWRGGSTYNEQFF
cdr3_nt: TGTGCCAGTTGGAGGGGGGGGTCCACCTACAATGAGCAGTTCTTC

clone_size: .
d_call: TRBD1
v_call: TRBV3-1/TRBV3-2
j_call: TRBJ1-2
cdr3_aa: CASSQAGGEYGYTF
cdr3_nt: TGTGCCAGCAGCCAAGCAGGGGGCGAGTATGGCTACACCTTC

clone_size: .
d_call: .
v_call: TRBV4-1
j_call: TRBJ1-4
cdr3_aa: CASSQLGPPTNEKLFF
cdr3_nt: TGCGCCAGCAGCCAATTGGGGCCACCAACTAATGAAAAACTGTTTTTT

clone_size: .
d_call: .
v_call: TRBV2
j_call: TRBJ2-2
cdr3_aa: CASSEAVGGTGELFF
cdr3_nt: TGTGCCAGCAGTGAAGCGGTCGGGGGCACCGGGGAGCTGTTTTTT

clone_size: .
d_call: TRBD2
v_call: TRBV5-1
j_call: TRBJ2-3
cdr3_aa: CASSPDLGMSGGTDTQYF
cdr3_nt: TGCGCCAGCAGCCCCGATCTAGGAATGAGCGGGGGCACAGATACGCAGTATTTT

clone_size: once
d_call: .
v_call: TRBV2
j_call: TRBJ1-1
cdr3_aa: CASSEVDTEAFF
cdr3_nt: TGTGCCAGCAGTGAGGTAGACACTGAAGCTTTCTTT

clone_size: .
d_call: TRBD1
v_call: TRBV4-1
j_call: TRBJ1-5
cdr3_aa: CASSQEPTGTGNQPQHF
cdr3_nt: TGCGCCAGCAGCCAAGAGCCAACCGGGACAGGGAATCAGCCCCAGCATTTT

clone_size: .
d_call: TRBD1
v_call: TRBV9
j_call: TRBJ1-2
cdr3_aa: CASSVVQGADGYTF
cdr3_nt: TGTGCCAGCAGCGTAGTACAGGGGGCTGATGGCTACACCTTC

clone_size: .
d_call: .
v_call: TRBV18
j_call: TRBJ1-2
cdr3_aa: CASSPRLGGGYTF
cdr3_nt: TGTGCCAGCTCACCGAGACTGGGGGGTGGCTACACCTTC

clone_size: .
d_call: .
v_call: TRBV6-5
j_call: TRBJ2-3
cdr3_aa: CASRTISGYAQYF
cdr3_nt: TGTGCCAGCCGGACTATTTCCGGTTATGCGCAGTATTTT

clone_size: once
d_call: .
v_call: TRBV13
j_call: TRBJ2-1
cdr3_aa: CASSLFPLEQFF
cdr3_nt: TGTGCCAGCAGCCTGTTCCCTTTAGAGCAGTTCTTC

clone_size: .
d_call: .
v_call: TRBV6-4
j_call: TRBJ1-5
cdr3_aa: CASSYADNQPQHF
cdr3_nt: TGTGCCAGCAGTTACGCGGATAATCAGCCCCAGCATTTT

clone_size: .
d_call: TRBD1
v_call: TRBV5-8
j_call: TRBJ1-5
cdr3_aa: CASSFGQGAGQPQHF
cdr3_nt: TGTGCCAGCAGCTTTGGACAGGGGGCGGGTCAGCCCCAGCATTTT

clone_size: .
d_call: TRBD1
v_call: TRBV4-1
j_call: TRBJ1-6
cdr3_aa: CASSQTRLQGARNSPLHF
cdr3_nt: TGCGCCAGCAGCCAAACAAGGCTTCAGGGGGCTCGGAATTCACCCCTCCACTTT

clone_size: few
d_call: TRBD2
v_call: TRBV25-1
j_call: TRBJ2-3
cdr3_aa: CASSDGPRAGGSDTQYF
cdr3_nt: TGTGCCAGCAGTGATGGCCCTCGAGCGGGGGGGTCAGATACGCAGTATTTT

clone_size: .
d_call: .
v_call: TRBV5-4
j_call: TRBJ1-6
cdr3_aa: CASSLESGGSPLHF
cdr3_nt: TGTGCCAGCAGCCTAGAATCGGGGGGCTCACCCCTCCACTTT

clone_size: .
d_call: TRBD1
v_call: TRBV9
j_call: TRBJ2-1
cdr3_aa: CASSGQGARSDEQFF
cdr3_nt: TGTGCCAGCAGCGGCCAGGGGGCGCGAAGCGATGAGCAGTTCTTC

clone_size: once
d_call: .
v_call: TRBV5-8
j_call: TRBJ1-5
cdr3_aa: CASNRDKETQPQHF
cdr3_nt: TGTGCCAGCAACCGGGACAAGGAAACACAGCCCCAGCATTTT

clone_size: .
d_call: TRBD1
v_call: TRBV5-6
j_call: TRBJ2-2
cdr3_aa: CASSPSGQGKWFKAGELFF
cdr3_nt: TGTGCCAGCAGCCCCTCCGGACAGGGGAAGTGGTTCAAGGCCGGGGAGCTGTTTTTT

clone_size: .
d_call: .
v_call: TRBV30
j_call: TRBJ1-2
cdr3_aa: CAWSDSGEGNYGYTF
cdr3_nt: TGTGCCTGGTCGGACAGTGGTGAGGGAAACTATGGCTACACCTTC

clone_size: once
d_call: TRBD2
v_call: TRBV27
j_call: TRBJ2-5
cdr3_aa: CASSPGTSYNQETQYF
cdr3_nt: TGTGCCAGCAGTCCCGGGACTAGCTATAACCAAGAGACCCAGTACTTC